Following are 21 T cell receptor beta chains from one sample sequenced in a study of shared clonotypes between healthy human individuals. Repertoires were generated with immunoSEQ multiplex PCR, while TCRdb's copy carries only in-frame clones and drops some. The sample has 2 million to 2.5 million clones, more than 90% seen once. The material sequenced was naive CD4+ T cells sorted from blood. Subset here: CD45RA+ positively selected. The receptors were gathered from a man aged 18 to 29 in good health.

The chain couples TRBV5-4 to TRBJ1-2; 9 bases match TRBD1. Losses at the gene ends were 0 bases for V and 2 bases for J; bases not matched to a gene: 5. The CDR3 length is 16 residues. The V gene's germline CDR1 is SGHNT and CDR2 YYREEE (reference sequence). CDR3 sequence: CASSLANRGQNYGYTF. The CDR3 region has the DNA TGTGCCAGCAGCTTGGCCAACAGGGGGCAGAACTATGGCTACACCTTC.

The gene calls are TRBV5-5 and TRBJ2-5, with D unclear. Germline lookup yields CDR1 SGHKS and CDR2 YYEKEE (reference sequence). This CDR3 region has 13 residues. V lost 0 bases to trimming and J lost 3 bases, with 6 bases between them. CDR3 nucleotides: TGTGCCAGCAGCTTGGAGGCAGAAGAGACCCAGTACTTC. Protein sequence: CASSLEAEETQYF. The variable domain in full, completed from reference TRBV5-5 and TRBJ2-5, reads DAGVTQSPTHLIKTRGQQVTLRCSPISGHKSVSWYQQVLGQGPQFIFQYYEKEERGRGNFPDRFSARQFPNYSSELNVNALLLGDSALYLCASSLEAEETQYFGPGTRLLVL.

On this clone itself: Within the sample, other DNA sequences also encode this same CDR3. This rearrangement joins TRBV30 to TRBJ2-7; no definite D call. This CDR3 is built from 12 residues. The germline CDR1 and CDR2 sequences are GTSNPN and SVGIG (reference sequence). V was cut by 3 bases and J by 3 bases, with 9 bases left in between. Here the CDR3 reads CAWSRDGYEQYF. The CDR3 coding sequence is TGTGCCTGGAGCCGTGACGGCTACGAGCAGTACTTC.

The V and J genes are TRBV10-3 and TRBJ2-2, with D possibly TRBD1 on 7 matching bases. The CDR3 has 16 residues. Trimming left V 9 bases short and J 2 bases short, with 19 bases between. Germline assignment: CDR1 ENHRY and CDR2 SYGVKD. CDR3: CAMGGAGGPNTGELFF. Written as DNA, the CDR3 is TGTGCCATGGGCGGGGCAGGGGGACCTAACACCGGGGAGCTGTTTTTT.

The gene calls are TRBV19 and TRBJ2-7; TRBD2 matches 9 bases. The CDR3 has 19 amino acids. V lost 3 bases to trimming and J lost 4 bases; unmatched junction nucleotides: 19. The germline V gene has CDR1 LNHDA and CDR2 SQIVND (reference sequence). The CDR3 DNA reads TGTGCCAGTAGTATCGCCGGGACGGGGTCGGGACTAGCATTTTACGAGCAGTACTTC. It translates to CASSIAGTGSGLAFYEQYF.

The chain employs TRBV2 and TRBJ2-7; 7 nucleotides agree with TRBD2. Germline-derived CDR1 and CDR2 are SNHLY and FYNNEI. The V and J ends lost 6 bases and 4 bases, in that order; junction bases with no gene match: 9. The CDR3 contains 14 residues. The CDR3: CASRRAGPLYEQYF. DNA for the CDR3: TGTGCCAGCAGGCGAGCGGGGCCCCTATACGAGCAGTACTTC.

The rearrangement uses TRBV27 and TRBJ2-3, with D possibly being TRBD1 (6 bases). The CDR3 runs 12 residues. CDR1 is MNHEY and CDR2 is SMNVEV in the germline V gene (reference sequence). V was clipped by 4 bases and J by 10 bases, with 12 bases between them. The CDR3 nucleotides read TGTGCCAGCAGTTCCTCCAGGGGCGCGCAGTATTTT. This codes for CASSSSRGAQYF.

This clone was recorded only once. The CDR3 loop is CASSFKVAYEQYF. The CDR3 DNA sequence: TGTGCCAGCAGTTTCAAGGTAGCCTACGAGCAGTACTTC. The rearrangement joins TRBV27 to TRBJ2-7; D is ambiguous. Per germline, CDR1 MNHEY and CDR2 SMNVEV (reference sequence). The length of the CDR3 is 13 residues. Trimming removed 3 bases at V and 2 bases at J, with 8 bases between.

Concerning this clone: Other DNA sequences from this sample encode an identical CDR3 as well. CDR3 amino acids: CASSLGPGGTDTQYF. The CDR3 nucleotides read TGTGCCAGCAGCTTGGGCCCCGGGGGCACAGATACGCAGTATTTT. The chain is built from TRBV5-4 and TRBJ2-3; a weak D match, TRBD2 (5 bases). V lost 0 bases and J lost 1, with 9 bases in between. This CDR3 spans 15 amino acids. The germline gives CDR1 SGHNT, CDR2 YYREEE (reference sequence).

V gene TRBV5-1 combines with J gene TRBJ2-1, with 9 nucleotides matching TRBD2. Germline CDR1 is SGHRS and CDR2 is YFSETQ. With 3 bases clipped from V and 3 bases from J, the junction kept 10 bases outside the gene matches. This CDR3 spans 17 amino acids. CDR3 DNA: TGCGCCAGCAGCTCTACCCGGAGGACTAGCGTCTACAATGAGCAGTTCTTC. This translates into CASSSTRRTSVYNEQFF.

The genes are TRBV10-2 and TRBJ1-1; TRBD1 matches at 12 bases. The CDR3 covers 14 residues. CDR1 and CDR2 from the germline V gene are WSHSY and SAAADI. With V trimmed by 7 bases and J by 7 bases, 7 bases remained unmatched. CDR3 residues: CASIRDRGPFEAFF. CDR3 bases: TGCGCCAGCATTCGGGACAGGGGGCCATTTGAAGCTTTCTTT.

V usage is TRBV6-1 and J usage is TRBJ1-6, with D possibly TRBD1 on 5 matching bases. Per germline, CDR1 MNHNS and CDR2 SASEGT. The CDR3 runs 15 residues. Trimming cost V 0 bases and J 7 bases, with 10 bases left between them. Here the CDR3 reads CASSEAGQTNSPLHF. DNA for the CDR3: TGTGCCAGCAGTGAAGCGGGGCAAACGAATTCACCCCTCCACTTT.

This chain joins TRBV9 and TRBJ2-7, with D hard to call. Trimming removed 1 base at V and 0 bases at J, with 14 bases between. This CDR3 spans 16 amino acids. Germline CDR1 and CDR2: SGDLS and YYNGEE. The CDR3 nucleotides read TGTGCCAGCAGCGTATCCCTAGGGCCGATCTCCTACGAGCAGTACTTC. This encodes CASSVSLGPISYEQYF.

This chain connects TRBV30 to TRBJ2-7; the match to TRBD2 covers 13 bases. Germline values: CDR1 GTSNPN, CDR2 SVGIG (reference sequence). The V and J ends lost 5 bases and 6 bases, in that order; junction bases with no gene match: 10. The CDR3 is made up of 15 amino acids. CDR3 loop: CAWGLAGASQGEQYF. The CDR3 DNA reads TGTGCCTGGGGACTAGCGGGGGCATCTCAGGGCGAGCAGTACTTC.

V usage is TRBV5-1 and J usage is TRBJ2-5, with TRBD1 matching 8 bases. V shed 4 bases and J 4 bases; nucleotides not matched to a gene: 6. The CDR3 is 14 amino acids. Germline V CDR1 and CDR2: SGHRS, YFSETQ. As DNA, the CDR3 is TGCGCCAGCAGCCTCCCAGGGGGCACAGAGACCCAGTACTTC. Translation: CASSLPGGTETQYF. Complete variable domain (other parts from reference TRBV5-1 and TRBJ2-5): KAGVTQTPRYLIKTRGQQVTLSCSPISGHRSVSWYQQTPGQGLQFLFEYFSETQRNKGNFPGRFSGRQFSNSRSEMNVSTLELGDSALYLCASSLPGGTETQYFGPGTRLLVL.

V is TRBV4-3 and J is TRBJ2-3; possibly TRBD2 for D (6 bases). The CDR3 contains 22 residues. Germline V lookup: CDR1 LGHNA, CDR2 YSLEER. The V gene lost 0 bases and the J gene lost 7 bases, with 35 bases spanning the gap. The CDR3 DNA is TGCGCCAGCAGCCAAGATCCGGGGGTAGGAACCGGGACCCTACACCCGCAGCATACGCAGTATTTT. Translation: CASSQDPGVGTGTLHPQHTQYF.

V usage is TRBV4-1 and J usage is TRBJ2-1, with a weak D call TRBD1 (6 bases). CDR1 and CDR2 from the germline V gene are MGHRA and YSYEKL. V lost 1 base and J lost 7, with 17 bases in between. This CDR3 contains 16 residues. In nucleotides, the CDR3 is TGCGCCAGCAGCCAAGTGTCAGGGGTCCACGGGAATGAGCAGTTCTTC. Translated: CASSQVSGVHGNEQFF.

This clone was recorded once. The CDR3 sequence is CSVAGQGAREQYF. CDR3 coding DNA: TGCAGCGTTGCGGGACAGGGGGCGCGAGAGCAGTACTTC. V gene TRBV29-1 combines with J gene TRBJ2-7; 12 bases fit TRBD1. This CDR3 has 13 amino acids. After removal of 4 bases from V and 7 bases from J, the junction contained 5 bases not matched to a gene. Germline values: CDR1 SQVTM, CDR2 ANQGSEA.

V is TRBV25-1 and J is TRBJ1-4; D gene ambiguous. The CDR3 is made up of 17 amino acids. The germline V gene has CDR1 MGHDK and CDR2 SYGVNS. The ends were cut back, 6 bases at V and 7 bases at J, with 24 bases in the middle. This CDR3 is CASSKNPGRRESEKLFF. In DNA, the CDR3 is TGTGCCAGCAGCAAAAACCCCGGACGGAGGGAGTCTGAAAAACTGTTTTTT. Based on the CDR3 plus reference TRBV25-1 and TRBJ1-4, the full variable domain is EADIYQTPRYLVIGTGKKITLECSQTMGHDKMYWYQQDPGMELHLIHYSYGVNSTEKGDLSSESTVSRIRTEHFPLTLESARPSHTSQYLCASSKNPGRRESEKLFFGSGTQLSVL.

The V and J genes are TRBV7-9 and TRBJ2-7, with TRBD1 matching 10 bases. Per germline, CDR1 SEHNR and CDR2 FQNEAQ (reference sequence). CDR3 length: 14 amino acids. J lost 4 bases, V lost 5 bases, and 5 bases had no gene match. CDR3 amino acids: CASSQPGQGYEQYF. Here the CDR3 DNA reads TGTGCCAGCAGCCAACCGGGACAGGGGTACGAGCAGTACTTC.

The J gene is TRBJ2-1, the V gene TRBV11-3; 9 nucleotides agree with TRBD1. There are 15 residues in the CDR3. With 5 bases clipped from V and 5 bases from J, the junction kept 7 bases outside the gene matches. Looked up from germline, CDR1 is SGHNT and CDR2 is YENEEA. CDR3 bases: TGTGCCAGCAGCCCGAGGGACAGGGAAAACAATGAGCAGTTCTTC. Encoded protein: CASSPRDRENNEQFF.